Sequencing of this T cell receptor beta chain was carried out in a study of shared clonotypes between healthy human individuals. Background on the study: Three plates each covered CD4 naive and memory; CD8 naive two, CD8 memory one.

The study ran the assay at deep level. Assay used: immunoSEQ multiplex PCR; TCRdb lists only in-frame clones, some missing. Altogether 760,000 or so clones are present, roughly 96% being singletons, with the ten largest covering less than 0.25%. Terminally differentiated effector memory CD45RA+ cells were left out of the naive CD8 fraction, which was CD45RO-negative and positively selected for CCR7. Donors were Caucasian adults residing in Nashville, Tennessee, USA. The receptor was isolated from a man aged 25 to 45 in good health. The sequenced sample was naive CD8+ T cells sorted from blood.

This CDR3 is CASSAEYNEQFF. The CDR3, as DNA: TGTGCCAGCAGTGCCGAATACAATGAGCAGTTCTTC. This chain links TRBV27 with TRBJ2-1; no clear D. V lost 5 bases, J lost 4 bases, and 6 bases lay in between. Looked up from germline, CDR1 is MNHEY and CDR2 is SMNVEV (reference sequence). The CDR3 runs 12 residues.